This T cell receptor beta chain was captured by sequencing in a study of T cells in tuberculosis. Study summary: Blood was taken before or within 7 days of anti-tuberculosis therapy. Points from the study as a whole: A GMM-specific repertoire classifier reached about 90% accuracy, AUROC approximately 0.93. Selection depended on which cryopreserved specimens were available.

With respect to this clone: Its cognate antigen is unknown.

V was shortened by 0 bases and J by 8 bases, with 16 bases between the two germline ends. The length of the CDR3 is 16 residues. Germline V gene sequence: CDR1 LNHNV, CDR2 YYDKDF (reference sequence). The data were produced by immunoSEQ multiplex PCR, yet TCRdb's version contains in-frame clones alone and is incomplete. In the table there are roughly 30,000 clones, roughly 86% of which are singletons. Time point specified: new active TB diagnosis, blood taken before or within 7 days of starting treatment. Unsorted cryopreserved PBMC were sequenced, averaging around 100,000 T cells per clinical donor.

This receptor was identified in an adult with tuberculosis. The V call is TRBV15, the J call TRBJ1-4, with D unclear. The sequenced sample was PBMCs, obtained at tuberculosis diagnosis. The CDR3 region is CATSRDREQSGEKLFF. The CDR3 nucleotides are TGTGCCACCAGCAGAGATCGGGAGCAATCCGGGGAAAAACTGTTTTTT.